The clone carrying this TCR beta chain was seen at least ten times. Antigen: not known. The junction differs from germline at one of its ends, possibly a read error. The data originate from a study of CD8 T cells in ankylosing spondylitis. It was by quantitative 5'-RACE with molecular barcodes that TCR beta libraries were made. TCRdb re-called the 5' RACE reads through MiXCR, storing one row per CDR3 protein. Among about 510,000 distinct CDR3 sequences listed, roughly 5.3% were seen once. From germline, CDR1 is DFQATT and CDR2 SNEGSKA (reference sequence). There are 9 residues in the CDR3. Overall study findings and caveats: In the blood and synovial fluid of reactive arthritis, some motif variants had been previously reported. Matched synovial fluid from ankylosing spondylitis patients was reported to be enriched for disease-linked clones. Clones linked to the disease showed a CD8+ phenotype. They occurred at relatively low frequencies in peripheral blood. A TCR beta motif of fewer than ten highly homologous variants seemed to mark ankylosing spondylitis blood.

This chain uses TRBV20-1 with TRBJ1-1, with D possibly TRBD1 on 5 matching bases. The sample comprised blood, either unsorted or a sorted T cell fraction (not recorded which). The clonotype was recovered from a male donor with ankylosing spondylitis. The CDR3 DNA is TGCAGTGCGGGACTCCCAGACCTCTTT. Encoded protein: CSAGLPDLF.